A selection of T cell receptor beta chains follows, all from one sample in a study of cytomegalovirus exposure and HLA in healthy donors. Assay: immunoSEQ multiplex PCR; the TCRdb copy retains only in-frame clones and omits some. The sample carries just over 95,000 clones, around 80% recorded once. The sample comprised PBMCs. These receptors were obtained from a human donor in good health. Both conserved end residues are part of each CDR3. Fields, in order: V gene, J gene, CDR3 protein.

v_gene: TRBV5-6
j_gene: TRBJ1-1
CDR3aa: CASSLGPTVNTEAFF

v_gene: TRBV7-9
j_gene: TRBJ1-5
CDR3aa: CASSSHRGINQPQHF

v_gene: TRBV19
j_gene: TRBJ1-5
CDR3aa: CASSIEGDSNQPQHF

v_gene: TRBV18
j_gene: TRBJ2-5
CDR3aa: CASSTQPAGAGTQYF

v_gene: TRBV15
j_gene: TRBJ2-2
CDR3aa: CATSRGHQNTGELFF

v_gene: TRBV7-9
j_gene: TRBJ2-4
CDR3aa: CASSRGQTKNIQYF

v_gene: TRBV2
j_gene: TRBJ1-5
CDR3aa: CASSAGTNQPQHF

v_gene: TRBV6-1
j_gene: TRBJ1-2
CDR3aa: CASSHRVDDYGYTF

v_gene: TRBV28
j_gene: TRBJ1-5
CDR3aa: CASGTGGGGATSNQPQHF

v_gene: TRBV7-9
j_gene: TRBJ2-7
CDR3aa: CASSSRTSGPYEQYF

v_gene: TRBV29-1
j_gene: TRBJ2-7
CDR3aa: CSVAHSGEQYF

v_gene: TRBV6-5
j_gene: TRBJ1-1
CDR3aa: CASSYSFRGNTEAFF

v_gene: TRBV9
j_gene: TRBJ1-1
CDR3aa: CASSAVPGGDTEAFF

v_gene: TRBV19
j_gene: TRBJ2-3
CDR3aa: CASSVSTGRTDTQYF

v_gene: TRBV7-9
j_gene: TRBJ2-7
CDR3aa: CASSLGTSKQYF

v_gene: TRBV6-1
j_gene: TRBJ1-2
CDR3aa: CASSDAGTGVGYTF